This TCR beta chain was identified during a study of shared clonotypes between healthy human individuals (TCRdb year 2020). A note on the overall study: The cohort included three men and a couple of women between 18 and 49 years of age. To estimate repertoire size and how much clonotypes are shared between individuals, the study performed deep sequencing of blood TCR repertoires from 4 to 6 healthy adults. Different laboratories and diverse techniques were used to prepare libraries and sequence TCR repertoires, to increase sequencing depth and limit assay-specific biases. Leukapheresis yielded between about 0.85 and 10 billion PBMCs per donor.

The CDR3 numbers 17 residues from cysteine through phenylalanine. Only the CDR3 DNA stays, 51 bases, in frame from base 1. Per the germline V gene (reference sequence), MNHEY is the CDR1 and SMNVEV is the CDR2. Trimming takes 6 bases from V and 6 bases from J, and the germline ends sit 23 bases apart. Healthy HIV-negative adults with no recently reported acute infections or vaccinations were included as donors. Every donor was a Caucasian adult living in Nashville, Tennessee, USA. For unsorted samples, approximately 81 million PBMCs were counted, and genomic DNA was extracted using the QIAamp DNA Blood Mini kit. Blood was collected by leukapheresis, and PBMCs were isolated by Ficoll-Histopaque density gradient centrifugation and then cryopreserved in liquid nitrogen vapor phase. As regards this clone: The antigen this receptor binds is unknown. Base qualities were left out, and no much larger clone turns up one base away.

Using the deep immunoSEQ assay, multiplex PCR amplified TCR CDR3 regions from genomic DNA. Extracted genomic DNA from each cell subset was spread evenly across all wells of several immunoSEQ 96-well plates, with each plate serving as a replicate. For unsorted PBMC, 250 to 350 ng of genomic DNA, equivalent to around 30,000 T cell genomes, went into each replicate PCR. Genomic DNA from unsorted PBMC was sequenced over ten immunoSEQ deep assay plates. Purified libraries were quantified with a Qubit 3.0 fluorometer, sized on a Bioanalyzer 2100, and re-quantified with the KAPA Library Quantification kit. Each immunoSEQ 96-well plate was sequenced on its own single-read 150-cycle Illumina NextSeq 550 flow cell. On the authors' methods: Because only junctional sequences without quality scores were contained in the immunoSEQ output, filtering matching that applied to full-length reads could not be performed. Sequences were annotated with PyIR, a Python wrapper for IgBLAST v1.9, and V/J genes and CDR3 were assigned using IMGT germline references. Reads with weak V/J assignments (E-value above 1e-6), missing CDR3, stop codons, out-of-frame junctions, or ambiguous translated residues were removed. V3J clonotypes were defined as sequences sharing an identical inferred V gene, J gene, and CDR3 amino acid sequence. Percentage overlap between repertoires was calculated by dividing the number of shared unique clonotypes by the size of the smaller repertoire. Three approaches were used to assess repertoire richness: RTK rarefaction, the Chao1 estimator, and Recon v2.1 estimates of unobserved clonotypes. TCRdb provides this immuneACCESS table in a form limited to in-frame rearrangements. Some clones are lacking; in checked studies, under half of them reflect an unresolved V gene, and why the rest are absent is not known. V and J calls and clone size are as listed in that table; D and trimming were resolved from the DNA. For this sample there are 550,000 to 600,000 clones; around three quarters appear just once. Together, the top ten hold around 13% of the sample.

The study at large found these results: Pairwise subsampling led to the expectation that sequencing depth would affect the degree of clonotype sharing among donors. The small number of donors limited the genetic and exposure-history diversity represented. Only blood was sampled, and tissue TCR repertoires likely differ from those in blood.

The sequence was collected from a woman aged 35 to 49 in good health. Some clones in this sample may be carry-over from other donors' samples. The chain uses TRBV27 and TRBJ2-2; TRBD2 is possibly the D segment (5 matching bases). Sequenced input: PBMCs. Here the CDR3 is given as CASSLGVGRLGAGELFF. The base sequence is TGTGCCAGCAGCCTCGGGGTCGGTCGACTTGGGGCCGGGGAGCTGTTTTTT.